The 27 T cell receptor beta chains below were found in one sample sequenced in a study of HIV-infected patients and healthy controls. Antiretroviral therapy had run roughly three months, about 14 weeks, before follow-up blood collection. No cell fractionation was done, so the repertoire covers all unsorted peripheral blood T cells. Around 530 ng RNA was reverse transcribed with alpha and beta constant-region primers. Each of the alpha and beta chains got its own library through chain-specific third strand synthesis with indices. In TCRdb, the 5' RACE reads were re-called with MiXCR into one record per CDR3 protein. The sample gives about 6,500 distinct CDR3 sequences, around 6.7% of which show up once; 16% is in the top ten. The specimen was blood, collected during antiretroviral therapy. The receptors derive from an adult with HIV infection.

This clonotype is labeled as medium-sized. The V gene is TRBV19, the J gene TRBJ2-1, with D tentatively TRBD2 (7 bases). Trimming pared 1 base from V and 6 bases from J, leaving 10 bases between. The CDR3 is 14 residues long. Looked up from germline, CDR1 is LNHDA and CDR2 is SQIVND (reference sequence). CDR3 loop: CASSIAGGLNEQFF. DNA for the CDR3: TGTGCCAGTAGTATAGCGGGGGGCCTCAATGAGCAGTTCTTC. Supplemented by reference TRBV19 and TRBJ2-1, the full variable domain reads DGGITQSPKYLFRKEGQNVTLSCEQNLNHDAMYWYRQDPGQGLRLIYYSQIVNDFQKGDIAEGYSVSREKKESFPLTVTSAQKNPTAFYLCASSIAGGLNEQFFGPGTRLTVL.

This clonotype occurred a few times. V is TRBV6-6 and J is TRBJ2-1; TRBD2 is a possible D gene (6 bases). Between the trimmed V and J ends, which lost 0 bases and 5 bases, there was a span of 11 bases. The CDR3 consists of 15 residues. Germline values: CDR1 MNHNY, CDR2 SVGAGI (reference sequence). DNA for the CDR3: TGTGCCAGCAGTTACTCGAGACTAGTAAACAATGAGCAGTTCTTC. It translates to CASSYSRLVNNEQFF.

The sample holds many counts of this clonotype. This rearrangement joins TRBV27 to TRBJ2-7; 8 positions agree with TRBD2. V was clipped by 3 bases and J by 2 bases; unmatched bases: 0. Germline values: CDR1 MNHEY, CDR2 SMNVEV (reference sequence). CDR3 length equals 13 residues. The CDR3 loop is CASSLGLAYEQYF. The CDR3 bases are TGTGCCAGCAGTTTGGGACTAGCCTACGAGCAGTACTTC.

By share, this clonotype counts as medium-sized. The gene calls are TRBV3-1 and TRBJ2-7; a weak D match, TRBD2 (6 bases). The germline V gene encodes CDR1 LGHDT and CDR2 YNNKEL (reference sequence). Trimming removed 0 bases at V and 5 bases at J, with 11 bases between. The CDR3 has 14 amino acids. CDR3 DNA sequence: TGTGCCAGCAGCCAAGATGGAGGAGGGGACGAGCAGTACTTC. It yields the protein CASSQDGGGDEQYF.

This clonotype ranks as medium-sized. The V call is TRBV6-1, the J call TRBJ2-1; 8 bases line up with TRBD2. The germline gives CDR1 MNHNS, CDR2 SASEGT. CDR3 length: 14 residues. V lost 6 bases, J lost 4 bases, and 5 bases stayed unmatched. CDR3 sequence (DNA): TGTGCCAGCAGCGGTTTAGCGGGGTACAATGAGCAGTTCTTC. Translation: CASSGLAGYNEQFF.

By share, this clonotype ranks as medium-sized. The genes are TRBV29-1 and TRBJ2-5; D is perhaps TRBD2 (5 bases). This CDR3 is built from 12 residues. Between the trimmed V and J ends, which lost 4 bases and 0 bases, there was a span of 6 bases. Germline CDR1 is SQVTM and CDR2 is ANQGSEA. The CDR3 region has the DNA TGCAGCGTTGGGACTGACCAAGAGACCCAGTACTTC. This codes for CSVGTDQETQYF.

This clonotype came up many times. V usage is TRBV13 and J usage is TRBJ2-5; 9 nucleotides match TRBD2. The J segment lost 3 bases and the V segment lost 3 bases, leaving 8 bases of the junction unmatched. The CDR3 length is 16 residues. Germline CDR1 is PRHDT and CDR2 is FYEKMQ (reference sequence). CDR3 in amino acids: CASSFGSGGLKETQYF. Here the CDR3 DNA reads TGTGCCAGCAGCTTTGGCAGCGGGGGGCTCAAAGAGACCCAGTACTTC.

This clonotype has at least ten counts. The rearrangement uses TRBV14 and TRBJ1-1; D is unresolved. The germline gives CDR1 SGHDN, CDR2 FVKESK. Trimming pared 10 bases from V and 8 bases from J, leaving 20 bases between. The CDR3 loop spans 13 amino acids. This CDR3 is CATEPGRGGEAFF. The CDR3 DNA follows: TGTGCCACCGAACCCGGCAGAGGAGGAGAAGCTTTCTTT.

Judged by abundance, this clonotype is medium-sized. The genes are TRBV29-1 and TRBJ2-1; D is possibly TRBD1 or TRBD2 (5 bases each). Per germline, CDR1 SQVTM and CDR2 ANQGSEA. Trimming took 3 bases from V and 0 from J, leaving 9 bases between them. This CDR3 has 14 amino acids. CDR3 sequence reads: CSVESGSSYNEQFF. CDR3 sequence (DNA): TGCAGCGTTGAGTCAGGGAGCTCCTACAATGAGCAGTTCTTC.

CDR3 sequence reads: CASSELRGGEETQYF. The DNA of the CDR3 is TGTGCCAGCAGTGAATTGCGCGGGGGCGAGGAGACCCAGTACTTC. The chain combines TRBV2 with TRBJ2-5; maybe TRBD2 (7 bases). Looked up from germline, CDR1 is SNHLY and CDR2 is FYNNEI. V lost 2 bases and J 5 bases, leaving 15 bases between the germline ends. This CDR3 contains 15 residues.

In its sample, this clonotype was seen a few times. The rearrangement uses TRBV12-3 or TRBV12-4 and TRBJ2-5; D might be TRBD2 (5 bases). The CDR3 contains 13 residues. V lost 4 bases and J lost 1, with 7 bases in between. DNA of the CDR3: TGTGCCAGCAGTTCAAGCGGCCAAGAGACCCAGTACTTC. Its translation: CASSSSGQETQYF.

This clonotype was seen ten or more times. V and J are TRBV19 and TRBJ2-1; D not certain. Germline CDR1 reads LNHDA; CDR2 reads SQIVND (reference sequence). The V and J ends lost 0 bases and 2 bases respectively, with 23 bases between them. The CDR3 is 20 residues long. For the CDR3, the DNA is TGTGCCAGTAGTATAGATAGCCTCGGTTCCGAGATAATGCCCTACAATGAGCAGTTCTTC. Protein product: CASSIDSLGSEIMPYNEQFF.

This clonotype was seen more than once but under ten times. The chain employs TRBV24-1 and TRBJ2-1, with 14 bases identical to TRBD2. The germline V gene encodes CDR1 KGHDR and CDR2 SFDVKD. The V segment lost 3 bases and the J segment 2 bases; nucleotides outside the gene matches: 8. The CDR3 has 19 residues. As DNA, the CDR3 is TGTGCCACCAGTGATATAGGGACTAGCGGGAGCGGTACCTACAATGAGCAGTTCTTC. Its protein product is CATSDIGTSGSGTYNEQFF.

Many counts were recorded for this clonotype. This rearrangement joins TRBV7-9 to TRBJ1-5, with a weak D call TRBD1 (5 bases). The CDR3 is 14 amino acids. Per the germline V gene, CDR1 is SEHNR and CDR2 is FQNEAQ (reference sequence). The V end was cut by 1 base, the J end by 4 bases, with 8 bases between. CDR3 loop: CASSLVAGNQPQHF. The DNA for the CDR3 is TGTGCCAGCAGCTTAGTGGCAGGGAATCAGCCCCAGCATTTT. Filled out from reference TRBV7-9 and TRBJ1-5, the complete variable domain reads DTGVSQNPRHKITKRGQNVTFRCDPISEHNRLYWYRQTLGQGPEFLTYFQNEAQLEKSRLLSDRFSAERPKGSFSTLEIQRTEQGDSAMYLCASSLVAGNQPQHFGDGTRLSIL.

The CDR3 sequence: CSVEGDRGLSRYF. The DNA of the CDR3 is TGCAGCGTTGAAGGAGACAGGGGGCTTTCTCGGTACTTC. The V call is TRBV29-1, the J call TRBJ2-7; the match to TRBD1 covers 10 bases. V trimming: 1 base; J trimming: 12 bases; junction bases outside the gene matches: 9. CDR1 SQVTM and CDR2 ANQGSEA come from the germline V gene. The CDR3 is 13 amino acids.

Judged by abundance, this clonotype is medium-sized. This chain's CDR3 is CASSSNTGELFF. The CDR3 coding sequence is TGTGCCAGCAGCTCGAACACCGGGGAGCTGTTTTTT. The chain has TRBV5-4 and TRBJ2-2, with D unclear. The CDR3 contains 12 residues. The germline V gene encodes CDR1 SGHNT and CDR2 YYREEE (reference sequence). V lost 3 bases and J lost 0, with 0 bases in between.

This clonotype is medium-sized (0.01 to 0.1%) in the sample. J is TRBJ1-1 and V is TRBV5-6; the D is unclear. The V end lost 0 bases, the J end lost 1 base, and 10 bases lay between the germline ends. The CDR3 runs 15 residues. The germline V gene encodes CDR1 SGHDT and CDR2 YYEEEE. The CDR3, as DNA: TGTGCCAGCAGCTTGGTGACGTCTGGGAACACTGAAGCTTTCTTT. This sequence encodes CASSLVTSGNTEAFF.

Sample share makes this clonotype medium-sized. The chain couples TRBV5-1 to TRBJ2-1, with no clear D. V lost 4 bases and J lost 8, with 16 bases in between. The CDR3 totals 14 residues. Germline V gene lookup returns CDR1 SGHRS and CDR2 YFSETQ. Here the CDR3 DNA reads TGCGCCAGCAGCCCCGTTTTAGGGCGAGATGAGCAGTTCTTC. Protein product: CASSPVLGRDEQFF.

This clonotype was seen more than once but under ten times. This chain connects TRBV12-3 or TRBV12-4 to TRBJ2-3, with D possibly TRBD1 on 6 matching bases. V dropped 5 bases and J dropped 0 bases, with 12 bases sitting between them. The length of the CDR3 is 15 residues. This CDR3 is CASSPGVGSTDTQYF. The CDR3 DNA sequence: TGTGCCAGCAGTCCAGGGGTGGGGAGCACAGATACGCAGTATTTT.

This clonotype was seen more than once but under ten times. The J gene is TRBJ2-1, the V gene TRBV13; maybe TRBD1 (7 bases). The CDR3 covers 15 residues. Looked up from germline, CDR1 is PRHDT and CDR2 is FYEKMQ (reference sequence). Trimming took off 7 bases at V and 2 bases at J, with 15 bases between the two ends. CDR3 DNA: TGTGCCAGCAACTTCGCGGGACAGACCTACAATGAGCAGTTCTTC. It codes for CASNFAGQTYNEQFF.

This clonotype is labeled as medium-sized (0.01 to 0.1%). The J gene is TRBJ2-3, the V gene TRBV20-1; 8 nucleotides line up with TRBD2. This CDR3 has 15 amino acids. V shed 5 bases, J shed 2 bases, and the junction held 9 bases outside the gene matches. Germline V gene data show CDR1 as DFQATT and CDR2 as SNEGSKA (reference sequence). CDR3 nucleotides: TGCAGTGCTCACCGAGCGGGAGATGACACAGATACGCAGTATTTT. This gives the protein CSAHRAGDDTDTQYF.

In this sample, this clonotype is medium-sized (0.01 to 0.1%). V gene TRBV24-1 combines with J gene TRBJ2-2, with TRBD2 identical over 13 bases. This CDR3 spans 19 amino acids. V lost 5 bases, J lost 3 bases, and 11 bases stayed unmatched. Germline lookup yields CDR1 KGHDR and CDR2 SFDVKD. CDR3 loop: CATSALGLAGAFDTGELFF. CDR3 nucleotides: TGTGCCACCAGTGCCCTAGGACTAGCGGGAGCATTTGACACCGGGGAGCTGTTTTTT.

Sample share makes this clonotype medium-sized. This chain links TRBV20-1 with TRBJ2-5; D is possibly TRBD2 (5 bases). V lost 3 bases, J lost 0 bases, and 17 bases lay in between. The CDR3 spans 16 residues. Germline lookup yields CDR1 DFQATT and CDR2 SNEGSKA (reference sequence). This chain's CDR3 is CSARITTMTNQETQYF. CDR3 nucleotide sequence: TGCAGTGCTAGGATAACCACGATGACTAACCAAGAGACCCAGTACTTC.

This clonotype is deemed medium-sized (0.01 to 0.1%). The gene calls are TRBV20-1 and TRBJ2-3, with D perhaps matching TRBD1 (5 bases). The V gene lost 1 base and the J gene lost 4 bases, with 9 bases spanning the gap. CDR1 and CDR2 (germline): DFQATT, SNEGSKA (reference sequence). CDR3 length: 13 residues. The CDR3 protein is CSARGGQPDTQYF. The CDR3 nucleotides are TGCAGTGCTAGAGGTGGACAACCAGATACGCAGTATTTT.

This clonotype is medium-sized (0.01 to 0.1%) in the sample. Here the CDR3 DNA reads TGTGCCAGCAGCGTGCGACGGCAGGGCTCGCCTGAAGCTTTCTTT. This gives the protein CASSVRRQGSPEAFF. This sequence joins TRBV5-4 and TRBJ1-1; tentative D call: TRBD1 (5 bases). Germline CDR1 and CDR2: SGHNT and YYREEE (reference sequence). Deletions cut 4 bases from V and 6 bases from J, with 19 bases between. This CDR3 comprises 15 residues.

In this sample, this clonotype is medium-sized. This chain uses TRBV5-5 with TRBJ2-7, with D possibly being TRBD1 (6 bases). This CDR3 has 14 amino acids. CDR1 is SGHKS and CDR2 is YYEKEE in the germline V gene (reference sequence). Trimming cost V 0 bases and J 3 bases, with 10 bases left between them. CDR3 sequence: CASSLEGTLYEQYF. In nucleotides, the CDR3 is TGTGCCAGCAGCTTGGAGGGGACACTCTACGAGCAGTACTTC.

This clonotype is medium-sized in the sample. The chain is built from TRBV2 and TRBJ1-1; no firm D call. Germline CDR1 reads SNHLY; CDR2 reads FYNNEI. Trimming stripped 2 bases from V and 7 bases from J, with 8 bases between. The CDR3 consists of 12 residues. The CDR3 loop is CASSETESEAFF. The CDR3 coding sequence is TGTGCCAGCAGTGAAACAGAGAGTGAAGCTTTCTTT.